Included here is one T cell receptor beta chain sequence, with context. V lost 1 base to trimming and J lost 2 bases; unmatched junction nucleotides: 9. The germline CDR1 and CDR2 sequences are LNHDA and SQIVND (reference sequence). The length of the CDR3 is 19 residues. The entry originates in a study of blood T cell repertoires in COVID-19. Turning to the study itself: Sample material is recorded as cDNA or gDNA derived from T cells, B-cell-depleted T cells, or PBMCs.

Study processing details: Estimated nucleated cell counts came from reference gene primer amplification. Repertoires were generated with immunoSEQ multiplex PCR, while TCRdb's copy carries only in-frame clones and drops some. That table furnishes V, J and clone size, whereas the DNA furnished D and trimming. The table has fewer than 350,000 clones, approximately 91% seen once. Self-reported history from a screening survey and questionnaire set each donor's cohort. Sample: PBMCs or T cells enriched from blood (not recorded which). The TCR originated in a woman in her thirties or forties with acute COVID-19. The chain employs TRBV19 and TRBJ1-3, with 12 bases lining up with TRBD1. Written as DNA, the CDR3 is TGTGCCAGTAGTATAGTCGTCCCGGGACAGGGGGCGGCTGGAAACACCATATATTTT. Encoded protein: CASSIVVPGQGAAGNTIYF. The full variable domain, with the rest looked up from reference TRBV19 and TRBJ1-3, is DGGITQSPKYLFRKEGQNVTLSCEQNLNHDAMYWYRQDPGQGLRLIYYSQIVNDFQKGDIAEGYSVSREKKESFPLTVTSAQKNPTAFYLCASSIVVPGQGAAGNTIYFGEGSWLTVV.